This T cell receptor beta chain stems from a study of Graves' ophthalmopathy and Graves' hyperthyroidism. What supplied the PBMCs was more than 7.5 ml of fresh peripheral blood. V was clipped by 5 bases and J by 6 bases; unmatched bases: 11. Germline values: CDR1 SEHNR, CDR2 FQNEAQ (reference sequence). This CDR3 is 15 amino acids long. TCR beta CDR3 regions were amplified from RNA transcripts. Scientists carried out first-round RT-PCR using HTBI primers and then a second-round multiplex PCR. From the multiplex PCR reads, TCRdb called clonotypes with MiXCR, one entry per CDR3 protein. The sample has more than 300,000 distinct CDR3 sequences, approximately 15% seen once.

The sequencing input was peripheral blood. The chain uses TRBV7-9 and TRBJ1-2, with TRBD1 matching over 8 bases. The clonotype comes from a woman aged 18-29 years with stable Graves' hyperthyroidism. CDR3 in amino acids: CASSGYRGLGDGYTF. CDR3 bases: TGTGCCAGCAGCGGATACAGGGGGTTAGGAGATGGCTACACCTTC.